A selection of T cell receptor beta chains follows, all from one sample in a study of PD-L1 blockade in urothelial cancer. TCRdb's table, derived via immunoSEQ multiplex PCR, lists solely in-frame clones and lacks some. The data show some 28,000 clones, around 80% seen once. The specimen was PBMCs, collected around atezolizumab (anti-PD-L1) treatment. All receptors come from a man aged 50-59 years with urothelial cancer. Both conserved end residues are part of each CDR3.

V gene,J gene,CDR3 protein
TRBV28,TRBJ2-3,CASSLAGAGTDTQYF
TRBV5-4,TRBJ2-6,CASSPYRERANVLTF
TRBV7-9,TRBJ2-2,CASSPAGRRTGELFF
TRBV9,TRBJ1-3,CASSVATSSQDSGNTIYF
TRBV6-4,TRBJ2-2,CASKDRTRTGELFF
TRBV7-2,TRBJ1-2,CASSPQGSHGYTF
TRBV10-1,TRBJ2-1,CASSESGGRNEQFF
TRBV27,TRBJ2-3,CASSLRAALDTQYF
TRBV7-3,TRBJ2-7,CASSAGPGYEQYF
TRBV5-6,TRBJ2-2,CASSLPRGELFF
TRBV11-3,TRBJ2-2,CASSRQGAANTGELFF
TRBV29-1,TRBJ2-1,CSVPGLAGEHEQFF
TRBV19,TRBJ1-4,CASKTGGGTNEKLFF
TRBV5-1,TRBJ2-7,CASSLAGEQYF
TRBV29-1,TRBJ2-5,CSVGLTGDYQETQYF
TRBV7-8,TRBJ2-5,CASEYQETQYF
TRBV2,TRBJ1-5,CASSEPVLNQPQHF
TRBV7-9,TRBJ1-1,CASSLFGQAEAFF
TRBV19,TRBJ2-1,CASSTKRGLYNEQFF
TRBV29-1,TRBJ1-2,CSVEVSGGFGGYTF
TRBV5-1,TRBJ2-5,CASSRSGERETQYF
TRBV5-4,TRBJ1-1,CAEGTGTGLNTEAFF
TRBV5-1,TRBJ1-4,CASSLAPGTGANEKLFF
TRBV7-8,TRBJ1-1,CASSFGILNTEAFF
TRBV9,TRBJ2-5,CASSATAWGRETQYF
TRBV21-1,TRBJ1-2,CASSQGRGCYGYTF
TRBV4-1,TRBJ1-4,CASSQEGGPNEKLFF
TRBV7-9,TRBJ1-1,CASSPTSGGESEAFF
TRBV5-6,TRBJ1-1,CASSFSRQAMNTEAFF
TRBV6-5,TRBJ1-2,CASSPDRAGTYGYTF
TRBV10-1,TRBJ2-7,CASSEDGREDEQYF
TRBV30,TRBJ1-3,CAWSVLGYTIYF
TRBV5-6,TRBJ2-1,CASVGQGNDEQFF
TRBV11-2,TRBJ1-2,CASSLGAKAPYGYTF
TRBV13,TRBJ2-2,CASSWGQGTGELFF
TRBV7-2,TRBJ2-7,CASSYQTAGVPSYEQYF